This T cell receptor (beta chain) was observed in a study of CD8 T cells in ankylosing spondylitis. Study results and limitations: Disease-linked clones reportedly showed significant enrichment in matched ankylosing spondylitis synovial fluid. Typical of ankylosing spondylitis blood, it appeared, was a TCR beta motif of roughly eight highly homologous variants.

The germline V and J ends were trimmed by 6 bases and 4 bases, with 21 bases remaining between them. CDR1 is MNHNS, CDR2 SASEGT, per germline. CDR3 length equals 17 residues. Molecular-barcoded quantitative 5'-RACE produced these TCR beta libraries. MiXCR was run by TCRdb on the 5' RACE reads, yielding one entry per CDR3 protein. Found here are roughly 490,000 distinct CDR3 sequences, about 5.7% of them singletons; the top ten hold around 3.6%. This clonotype was seen many times. The antigen remains undetermined. Material: blood, either unsorted or a sorted T cell fraction (not recorded which). The TCR sequence derives from a male donor with ankylosing spondylitis. The chain combines TRBV6-1 with TRBJ2-2; unclear D gene. The chain's CDR3 is CASSRPARQPGTGELFF. The CDR3 DNA reads TGTGCCAGCAGCCGACCCGCCCGGCAGCCGGGCACCGGGGAGCTGTTTTTT.